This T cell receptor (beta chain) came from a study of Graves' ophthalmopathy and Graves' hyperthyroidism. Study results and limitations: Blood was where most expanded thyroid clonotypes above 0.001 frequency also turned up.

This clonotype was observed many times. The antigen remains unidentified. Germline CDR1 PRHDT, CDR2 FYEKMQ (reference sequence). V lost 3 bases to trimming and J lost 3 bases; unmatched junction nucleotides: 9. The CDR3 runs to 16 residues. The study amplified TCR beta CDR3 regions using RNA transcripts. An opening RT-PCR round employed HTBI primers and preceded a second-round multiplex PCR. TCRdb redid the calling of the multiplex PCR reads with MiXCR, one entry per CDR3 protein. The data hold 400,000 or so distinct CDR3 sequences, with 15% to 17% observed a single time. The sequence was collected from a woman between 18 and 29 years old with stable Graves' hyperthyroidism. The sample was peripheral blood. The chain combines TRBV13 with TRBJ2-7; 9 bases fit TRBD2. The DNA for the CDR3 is TGTGCCAGCAGCTTCTCTGGCGGGGGGGTGATCTACGAGCAGTACTTC. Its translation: CASSFSGGGVIYEQYF.